The TCR beta chain under discussion was sequenced for a study of regulatory T cells in long-lasting Graves disease. As for the study in general: The study counted Graves' disease as persistent given over 5 years of antithyroid drugs and positive TSH receptor antibodies. Findings and limits, study-wide: Persistent disease preferred TRBV28, TRBJ1-2 and TRBJ2-5. The analysis examined peripheral blood only and excluded thyroid tissue.

CDR3 regions were amplified by Arm-PCR using iRepertoire HTBI primers to build TCR beta libraries. In the authors' methods: Looking across samples, the authors found 62 TRBV and approximately 14 TRBJ segments. One entry per CDR3 protein results from TCRdb running MiXCR on the multiplex PCR reads. TCRdb assigned the V and J calls; the authors' analysis was not used. The sample lists about 430,000 distinct CDR3 sequences, roughly 23% occurring once. Indicated time point: persistent/refractory GD, antithyroid drugs over 5 years with positive TRAb. Construction of the TCR library relied on RNA isolated from PBMCs. Germline CDR1 is LGHNA and CDR2 is YNFKEQ. The germline V and J ends were trimmed by 1 base and 6 bases, with 13 bases remaining between them. The CDR3 consists of 15 residues. This clonotype was detected a few times. Its antigen remains unidentified.

This clonotype originated in a female donor with Graves disease. V and J are TRBV4-2 and TRBJ1-5, with D hard to call. The sample here was peripheral blood mononuclear cells (PBMCs), taken when the disease was refractory, from a patient treated with antithyroid drugs. The CDR3 DNA follows: TGTGCCAGCAGCCAAGGGTACACGGAGGCTCAGCCCCAGCATTTT. It specifies CASSQGYTEAQPQHF.